This TCR beta chain was captured by sequencing in a study of blood T cells in healthy people across ages. Germline CDR1 MGHRA, CDR2 YSYEKL. V lost 4 bases to trimming and J lost 3 bases; unmatched junction nucleotides: 9. This CDR3 spans 15 amino acids. This clonotype showed up just a few times. The target antigen is unknown. The use of a sample-barcoded 5' primer and a J-beta primer mix characterized a second PCR of roughly 6 to 12 cycles. TCRdb itself ran the 5' RACE reads through MiXCR, one entry per CDR3 protein. The repertoire has roughly 1,500,000 distinct CDR3 sequences, around 35% of them found once; the top ten carry over 9%. Notes on the study in general: Higher diversity and more naive CD4+ cells were features of long-lived donors, compared to aged donors.

The receptor was isolated from a woman in her thirties in good health. Sequenced: blood. The rearrangement uses TRBV4-1 and TRBJ2-7; 7 nucleotides agree with TRBD2. CDR3 sequence: CASSRVSGIYYEQYF. CDR3 in DNA: TGCGCCAGCAGCCGAGTAAGCGGGATCTACTACGAGCAGTACTTC.